This T cell receptor (beta chain) was identified in a study of CD4 T cells in relation to SARS-CoV-2 and coronaviruses. The CDR3 is made up of 14 amino acids. The ends lost 3 bases at V and 5 bases at J; junction bases unmatched: 4. Germline V gene lookup returns CDR1 MDHEN and CDR2 SYDVKM. Sequencing was performed with immunoSEQ multiplex PCR; in TCRdb, only in-frame clones are kept and a portion is missing. Of around 28,000 clones in the sample, more than 60% were seen once. This clone was detected once. Its antigen is undetermined. Sequences were obtained from memory CD4+ T cells from PBMCs, cultured in vitro. The V and J genes are TRBV28 and TRBJ2-4; 7 nucleotides line up with TRBD2. The receptor was isolated from an adult with COVID-19. CDR3 residues: CASSFSGGENIQYF. In DNA form, the CDR3 reads TGTGCCAGCAGTTTTTCGGGGGGTGAAAACATTCAGTACTTC.